The 3 T cell receptor beta chains below come from one sample, sequenced in a study of cytomegalovirus exposure and HLA in healthy donors. The study ran its PCR with 60 Vbeta and 13 Jbeta primers. The method was immunoSEQ multiplex PCR; TCRdb's version includes in-frame clones alone and lacks a portion of them. This table has 150,000 to 200,000 clones, 75% to 90% appearing once. The sequenced sample was PBMCs. The receptors shown here come from a man aged 25-40 years in good health and CMV-seropositive.

This rearrangement joins TRBV7-9 to TRBJ1-3; no definite D call. Trimming cost V 2 bases and J 0 bases, with 11 bases left between them. Germline lookup yields CDR1 SEHNR and CDR2 FQNEAQ (reference sequence). The CDR3 covers 16 residues. CDR3 bases: TGTGCCAGCAGCTTACTGGTCCGGTCCTCTGGAAACACCATATATTTT. This codes for CASSLLVRSSGNTIYF.

This clone was observed a few times. The V and J genes are TRBV4-1 and TRBJ1-2; 9 bases agree with TRBD1. Germline assignment: CDR1 MGHRA and CDR2 YSYEKL. The J segment lost 6 bases and the V segment lost 1 base, leaving 6 bases of the junction unmatched. The CDR3 totals 15 residues. The DNA for the CDR3 is TGCGCCAGCAGCCAAGTTTTGCGGACAGGGGATGGCTACACCTTC. Residues: CASSQVLRTGDGYTF.

V gene TRBV29-1 combines with J gene TRBJ1-5; 11 nucleotides agree with TRBD1. Germline V gene sequence: CDR1 SQVTM, CDR2 ANQGSEA. There are 16 residues in the CDR3. Trimming removed 5 bases from V and 2 bases from J; junction bases left unmatched: 8. CDR3 in DNA: TGCAGCGTTATGGACAGGGGGCATCCGGGCAATCAGCCCCAGCATTTT. It translates to CSVMDRGHPGNQPQHF.